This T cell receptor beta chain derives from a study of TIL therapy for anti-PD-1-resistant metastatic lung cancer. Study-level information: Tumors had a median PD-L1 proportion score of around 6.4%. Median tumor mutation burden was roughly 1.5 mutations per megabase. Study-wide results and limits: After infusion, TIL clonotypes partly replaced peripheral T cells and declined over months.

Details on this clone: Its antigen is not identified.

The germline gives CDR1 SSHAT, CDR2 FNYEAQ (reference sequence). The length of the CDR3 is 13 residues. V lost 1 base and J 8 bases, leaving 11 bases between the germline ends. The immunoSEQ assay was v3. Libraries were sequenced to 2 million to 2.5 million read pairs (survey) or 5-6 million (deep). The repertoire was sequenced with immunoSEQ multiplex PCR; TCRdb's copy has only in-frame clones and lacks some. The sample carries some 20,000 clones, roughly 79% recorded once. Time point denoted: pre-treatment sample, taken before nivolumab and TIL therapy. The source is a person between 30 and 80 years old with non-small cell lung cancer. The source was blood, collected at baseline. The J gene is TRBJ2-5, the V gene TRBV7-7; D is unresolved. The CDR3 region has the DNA TGTGCCAGCAGCTTAGTTTTATGGTCCACCCAGTACTTC. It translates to CASSLVLWSTQYF.